The present TCR beta chain was sequenced within a study of patients and donors after allogeneic stem cell transplantation. This clonotype appeared a few times. TCRdb processed the RT-PCR reads anew with MiXCR; each CDR3 protein has one entry. The data hold 85,000 to 90,000 distinct CDR3 sequences, with about 44% observed a single time. Losses at the gene ends were 3 bases for V and 1 base for J; bases not matched to a gene: 5. Per the germline V gene, CDR1 is MDHEN and CDR2 is SYDVKM. The CDR3 contains 16 residues. Sequencing was performed on blood, either unsorted or a sorted T cell fraction (not recorded which). The V and J genes are TRBV28 and TRBJ1-5, with 8 nucleotides matching TRBD1. The sequence was obtained from a human donor who was either an allogeneic HSCT recipient or a stem cell or donor lymphocyte infusion donor (not recorded which). It is not recorded whose cells these are; they may come from a transplant donor. CDR3 bases: TGTGCCAGCAGTTTCAGGGGGCGCGGGAGCAATCAGCCCCAGCATTTT. It translates to CASSFRGRGSNQPQHF.